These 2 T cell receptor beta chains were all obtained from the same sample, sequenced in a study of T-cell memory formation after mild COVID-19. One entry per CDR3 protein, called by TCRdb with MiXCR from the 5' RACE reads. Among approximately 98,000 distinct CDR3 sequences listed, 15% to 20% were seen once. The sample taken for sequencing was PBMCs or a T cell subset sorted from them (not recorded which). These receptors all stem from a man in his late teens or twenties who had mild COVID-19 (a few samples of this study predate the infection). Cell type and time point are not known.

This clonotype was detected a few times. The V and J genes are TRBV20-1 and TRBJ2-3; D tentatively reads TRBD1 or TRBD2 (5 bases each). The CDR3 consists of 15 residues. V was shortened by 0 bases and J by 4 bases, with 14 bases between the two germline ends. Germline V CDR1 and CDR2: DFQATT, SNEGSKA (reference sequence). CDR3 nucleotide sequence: TGCAGTGCTAGAGATGGGGGTATTACAGCAGATACGCAGTATTTT. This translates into CSARDGGITADTQYF.

Written as DNA, the CDR3 is TGCAGTGCTAGAGATCGGACCGGGGGGGTCGGCGAGCAGTACTTC. As protein: CSARDRTGGVGEQYF. V and J are TRBV20-1 and TRBJ2-7; 8 nucleotides align to TRBD2. Germline V gene sequence: CDR1 DFQATT, CDR2 SNEGSKA (reference sequence). The trim removed 0 bases at V and 6 bases at J, leaving 10 bases unmatched. The CDR3 totals 15 residues.